Following are 13 T cell receptor beta chains from one sample sequenced in a study of blood T cell dynamics during melanoma immunotherapy. The time point is: pre-treatment baseline. The protocol was immunoSEQ multiplex PCR, while the TCRdb copy is restricted to in-frame clones and leaves out a portion. This repertoire shows several thousand clones, around 80% found once; its top ten account for 14%. This specimen was blood, taken from a patient treated with checkpoint blockade. The source of these receptors is a human donor with melanoma.

This clone was recorded once. The chain is built from TRBV2 and TRBJ1-1; tentatively, D is TRBD1 (6 bases). Germline V CDR1 and CDR2: SNHLY, FYNNEI. V lost 6 bases, J lost 1 base, and 15 bases lay in between. This CDR3 is 15 amino acids long. The CDR3 spells CASRTTGRWNTEAFF. DNA of the CDR3: TGTGCCAGCAGGACGACAGGAAGATGGAACACTGAAGCTTTCTTT. Based on the CDR3 plus reference TRBV2 and TRBJ1-1, the full variable domain is EPEVTQTPSHQVTQMGQEVILRCVPISNHLYFYWYRQILGQKVEFLVSFYNNEISEKSEIFDDQFSVERPDGSNFTLKIRSTKLEDSAMYFCASRTTGRWNTEAFFGQGTRLTVV.

As DNA, the CDR3 is TGTGCCAGCGCCCGGGGGGCCTACGAGCAGTACTTC. Its translation: CASARGAYEQYF. The V and J genes are TRBV5-6 and TRBJ2-7; 7 nucleotides line up with TRBD2. J was trimmed by 2 bases and V by 7 bases; bases with no gene match: 3. The CDR3 is made up of 12 amino acids. Germline V gene lookup returns CDR1 SGHDT and CDR2 YYEEEE.

The chain has TRBV19 and TRBJ2-5; D is undetermined. The J call is doubtful: the DNA matches TRBJ2-7 better. Germline-derived CDR1 and CDR2 are LNHDA and SQIVND (reference sequence). This CDR3 region has 11 residues. CDR3 protein: CASSHRYEQYF. In DNA, the CDR3 is TGTGCCAGTAGTCATCGGTACGAGCAGTACTTC.

The chain links TRBV6-1 to TRBJ1-6; D gene uncertain. The CDR3 length is 14 residues. Germline-derived CDR1 and CDR2 are MNHNS and SASEGT. V lost 6 bases and J lost 7, with 13 bases in between. The CDR3 spells CASSGRVGNSPLHF. The CDR3 region has the DNA TGTGCCAGCAGCGGTAGGGTAGGAAATTCACCCCTCCACTTT.

V and J are TRBV2 and TRBJ2-7; D is possibly TRBD1 (5 bases). Germline values: CDR1 SNHLY, CDR2 FYNNEI. Trimming pared 2 bases from V and 7 bases from J, leaving 9 bases between. This CDR3 is 12 amino acids long. CDR3: CASSEQGWEQYF. The DNA of the CDR3 is TGTGCCAGCAGTGAACAGGGATGGGAGCAGTACTTC.

This clone was recorded a few times. The chain carries TRBV2 and TRBJ1-5, with D perhaps matching TRBD1 (6 bases). The CDR3 runs 15 residues. CDR1 is SNHLY and CDR2 is FYNNEI in the germline V gene. V gave up 6 bases and J gave up 0 bases, with 12 bases separating them. The CDR3 region is CASRLTGDSNQPQHF. The CDR3 nucleotides are TGTGCCAGCAGGCTGACAGGAGATAGCAATCAGCCCCAGCATTTT. Complete variable domain (other parts from reference TRBV2 and TRBJ1-5): EPEVTQTPSHQVTQMGQEVILRCVPISNHLYFYWYRQILGQKVEFLVSFYNNEISEKSEIFDDQFSVERPDGSNFTLKIRSTKLEDSAMYFCASRLTGDSNQPQHFGDGTRLSIL.

The genes are TRBV9 and TRBJ1-4, with 7 bases that match TRBD1. CDR1 and CDR2 from the germline V gene are SGDLS and YYNGEE. The CDR3 has 14 amino acids. V gave up 3 bases and J gave up 7 bases; unmatched junction bases: 6. In DNA form, the CDR3 reads TGTGCCAGCAGCGCCAGGGGGGGCGGTGAAAAACTGTTTTTT. Encoded protein: CASSARGGGEKLFF.

J is TRBJ1-5 and V is TRBV7-2; D is possibly TRBD1 (6 bases). The CDR3 length is 15 residues. Germline lookup yields CDR1 SGHTA and CDR2 FQGNSA. V was clipped by 5 bases and J by 5 bases, with 16 bases between them. In DNA, the CDR3 is TGTGCCAGCAGCCCCTATGGGGGGCCCGATCAGCCCCAGCATTTT. It encodes CASSPYGGPDQPQHF.

V gene TRBV29-1 combines with J gene TRBJ1-1; D call uncertain. Germline V gene data show CDR1 as SQVTM and CDR2 as ANQGSEA. V lost 5 bases to trimming and J lost 3 bases, with 4 bases between them. CDR3 length: 10 amino acids. In nucleotides, the CDR3 is TGCAGCGTTTTGGACACTGAAGCTTTCTTT. Its protein product is CSVLDTEAFF.

The genes are TRBV5-4 and TRBJ1-6; D call uncertain. The V gene lost 0 bases and the J gene lost 0 bases, with 13 bases spanning the gap. The germline gives CDR1 SGHNT, CDR2 YYREEE (reference sequence). The CDR3 runs to 18 residues. Here the CDR3 reads CASSLAVGGYSYNSPLHF. The DNA of the CDR3 is TGTGCCAGCAGCTTGGCCGTTGGCGGATACTCCTATAATTCACCCCTCCACTTT. Looking up the rest from reference TRBV5-4 and TRBJ1-6 gives the full variable domain: ETGVTQSPTHLIKTRGQQVTLRCSSQSGHNTVSWYQQALGQGPQFIFQYYREEENGRGNFPPRFSGLQFPNYSSELNVNALELDDSALYLCASSLAVGGYSYNSPLHFGNGTRLTVT.

This clone was detected a few times. This chain connects TRBV30 to TRBJ1-3, with D perhaps TRBD1 (5 bases). Deletions cut 4 bases from V and 0 bases from J, with 13 bases between. Germline V gene lookup returns CDR1 GTSNPN and CDR2 SVGIG (reference sequence). This CDR3 comprises 15 residues. CDR3 loop: CAWTPGRSSGNTIYF. DNA of the CDR3: TGTGCCTGGACACCGGGACGCAGCTCTGGAAACACCATATATTTT.

This sequence joins TRBV29-1 and TRBJ2-7; 7 bases map to TRBD2. The CDR3 runs 13 residues. The V gene end was trimmed by 7 bases and the J gene end by 4 bases; junction bases not matched to a gene: 10. Germline V gene data show CDR1 as SQVTM and CDR2 as ANQGSEA. The CDR3 here is CSGRSAGVYEQYF. As DNA, the CDR3 is TGCAGCGGCCGATCTGCGGGGGTATACGAGCAGTACTTC.

The rearrangement uses TRBV14 and TRBJ2-7, with unresolved D. CDR3 length equals 11 residues. Germline CDR1 SGHDN, CDR2 FVKESK. Trimming left V 4 bases short and J 3 bases short, with 4 bases between. The CDR3 is CASSRFYEQYF. The CDR3 DNA is TGTGCCAGCAGCCGCTTCTACGAGCAGTACTTC.